The 29 T cell receptor beta chains below all came from one sample that was sequenced in a study of T cell responses to AZD1222 COVID-19 vaccine. Repertoires were generated with immunoSEQ multiplex PCR, while TCRdb's copy carries only in-frame clones and drops some. The data contain roughly 150,000 clones, around 87% of them singletons. Material: peripheral blood, obtained 28 days after the second AZD1222 dose. These receptors were taken from an adult who received the AZD1222 COVID-19 vaccine.

The chain combines TRBV12-3 or TRBV12-4 with TRBJ2-1, with D possibly TRBD1 on 5 matching bases. The V gene lost 7 bases and the J gene lost 5 bases, with 12 bases spanning the gap. The CDR3 extends over 13 amino acids. CDR3 DNA sequence: TGTGCCAGCACCAGAGGACAAAACAATGAGCAGTTCTTC. Protein sequence: CASTRGQNNEQFF.

This sequence joins TRBV7-9 and TRBJ2-5; TRBD2 might be the D (6 bases). The germline CDR1 and CDR2 sequences are SEHNR and FQNEAQ (reference sequence). CDR3 size: 16 residues. V was trimmed by 2 bases and J by 0 bases, leaving 13 bases between them. The CDR3 spells CASSLYSSAYQETQYF. The CDR3 coding sequence is TGTGCCAGCAGCTTATACTCTAGCGCCTACCAAGAGACCCAGTACTTC.

This clone was recorded once. This sequence joins TRBV5-1 and TRBJ2-5; 8 bases align to TRBD2. The CDR3 has 16 residues. V was pared by 4 bases and J by 5 bases, with 13 bases of the junction left unmatched. Germline assignment: CDR1 SGHRS and CDR2 YFSETQ. The chain's CDR3 is CASSRRPGLGGETQYF. In DNA form, the CDR3 reads TGCGCCAGCAGCCGCCGACCGGGACTAGGTGGGGAGACCCAGTACTTC.

V gene TRBV6-2 or TRBV6-3 combines with J gene TRBJ2-5, with D maybe TRBD2 (5 bases). V shed 2 bases and J shed 1 base, with 11 bases lying between them. There are 15 residues in the CDR3. In germline, CDR1 is MNHEY, CDR2 SVGEGT. The CDR3 is CASSYPGTGQETQYF. The CDR3 region has the DNA TGTGCCAGCAGTTACCCGGGAACGGGCCAAGAGACCCAGTACTTC.

The chain has TRBV18 and TRBJ1-5; D is unclear. Germline-derived CDR1 and CDR2 are KGHSH and LQKENI. Trimming left V 1 base short and J 7 bases short, with 14 bases between. This CDR3 is built from 15 residues. In nucleotides, the CDR3 is TGTGCCAGCTCACCACAGGTCGTGAGTGGACAGCCCCAGCATTTT. It codes for CASSPQVVSGQPQHF.

The chain has TRBV5-1 and TRBJ2-7; 7 bases fit TRBD2. V shed 4 bases and J 3 bases; nucleotides not matched to a gene: 10. In germline, CDR1 is SGHRS, CDR2 YFSETQ. The CDR3 is made up of 15 amino acids. The CDR3 sequence is CASSRTSAKGYEQYF. The CDR3 bases are TGCGCCAGCAGCCGAACTAGCGCGAAGGGCTACGAGCAGTACTTC.

CDR3 sequence: CASSLDSPGEQFF. The CDR3 DNA follows: TGTGCCAGCAGTTTAGACAGCCCGGGTGAGCAGTTCTTC. The rearrangement joins TRBV28 to TRBJ2-1, with D possibly matching TRBD1 (5 bases). Trimming removed 2 bases from V and 9 bases from J, with 11 bases in between. Looked up from germline, CDR1 is MDHEN and CDR2 is SYDVKM. The CDR3 has 13 residues.

The chain joins TRBV5-1 to TRBJ1-2; D remains unclear. The CDR3 has 14 amino acids. Trimming cost V 7 bases and J 7 bases, with 20 bases left between them. Germline lookup yields CDR1 SGHRS and CDR2 YFSETQ. This CDR3 is CASSGGGPSGGYTF. As DNA, the CDR3 is TGCGCCAGCTCAGGTGGAGGCCCTTCGGGTGGCTACACCTTC.

This chain connects TRBV5-4 to TRBJ2-5; D is undetermined. Trimming took off 3 bases at V and 1 base at J, with 7 bases between the two ends. This CDR3 is 13 amino acids long. CDR1 and CDR2 (germline): SGHNT, YYREEE (reference sequence). The CDR3 loop reads CASSSQTQETQYF. The CDR3 DNA is TGTGCCAGCAGCTCCCAGACCCAAGAGACCCAGTACTTC. Combining the CDR3 with reference TRBV5-4 and TRBJ2-5 gives the whole variable domain ETGVTQSPTHLIKTRGQQVTLRCSSQSGHNTVSWYQQALGQGPQFIFQYYREEENGRGNFPPRFSGLQFPNYSSELNVNALELDDSALYLCASSSQTQETQYFGPGTRLLVL.

In regard to this clone: The same CDR3 arises from other DNA sequences in this sample as well. The chain combines TRBV19 with TRBJ2-1; TRBD1 is a possible D gene (5 bases). V was clipped by 6 bases and J by 0 bases, with 12 bases between them. The germline CDR1 and CDR2 sequences are LNHDA and SQIVND (reference sequence). The CDR3 length is 15 residues. CDR3 amino acids: CASRTDRSSYNEQFF. DNA for the CDR3: TGTGCCAGTAGAACTGACAGATCCTCCTACAATGAGCAGTTCTTC.

In its sample, this clone was seen a few times. The chain combines TRBV27 with TRBJ1-1, with a weak D call TRBD1 (5 bases). Deletions cut 4 bases from V and 0 bases from J, with 18 bases between. The length of the CDR3 is 17 residues. The V gene's germline CDR1 is MNHEY and CDR2 SMNVEV (reference sequence). CDR3 sequence reads: CASSSPLRGPMNTEAFF. CDR3 DNA: TGTGCCAGCAGTTCCCCGCTAAGGGGTCCGATGAACACTGAAGCTTTCTTT.

To note about this clone: The junction differs from germline at one of its ends, possibly a read error. The chain combines TRBV7-9 with TRBJ2-1, with 8 nucleotides matching TRBD2. This CDR3 has 11 residues. Germline CDR1 is SEHNR and CDR2 is FQNEAQ (reference sequence). CDR3 in DNA: TGTGCCAGCAGGTTAGCGGGACAGCAGTTCTTC. Translating it yields CASRLAGQQFF.

This clone was observed a single time. The chain carries TRBV30 and TRBJ2-1; D unresolved. The CDR3 totals 12 residues. The V end was cut by 2 bases, the J end by 9 bases, with 11 bases between. Germline-derived CDR1 and CDR2 are GTSNPN and SVGIG (reference sequence). In DNA, the CDR3 is TGTGCCTGGAGTTTAGACCCCGGTGAGCAGTTCTTC. Translation gives CAWSLDPGEQFF. The full variable domain, in which reference TRBV30 and TRBJ2-1 provide the parts outside the CDR3, is SQTIHQWPATLVQPVGSPLSLECTVEGTSNPNLYWYRQAAGRGLQLLFYSVGIGQISSEVPQNLSASRPQDRQFILSSKKLLLSDSGFYLCAWSLDPGEQFFGPGTRLTVL.

The chain has TRBV24-1 and TRBJ2-1, with no clear D. The germline gives CDR1 KGHDR, CDR2 SFDVKD. The CDR3 covers 13 residues. Trimming removed 5 bases from V and 9 bases from J, with 13 bases in between. This CDR3 is CATSGSSSREQFF. The CDR3 DNA is TGTGCCACCAGTGGGTCTTCATCGCGTGAGCAGTTCTTC.

The V gene is TRBV7-3, the J gene TRBJ2-2, with D perhaps assigned TRBD1 or TRBD2 (6 bases each). The CDR3 extends over 18 amino acids. The germline gives CDR1 SGHTA, CDR2 FQGTGA. The V end was cut by 1 base, the J end by 2 bases, with 17 bases between. CDR3 DNA: TGTGCCAGCAGCTTAAAGGGGGGAAGCTTTGCCAACACCGGGGAGCTGTTTTTT. It codes for CASSLKGGSFANTGELFF. The full variable domain, with the rest looked up from reference TRBV7-3 and TRBJ2-2, is GAGVSQTPSNKVTEKGKYVELRCDPISGHTALYWYRQSLGQGPEFLIYFQGTGAADDSGLPNDRFFAVRPEGSVSTLKIQRTERGDSAVYLCASSLKGGSFANTGELFFGEGSRLTVL.

The chain employs TRBV6-5 and TRBJ2-7, with 7 positions matching TRBD1. The CDR3 covers 14 residues. V was clipped by 5 bases and J by 1 base; unmatched bases: 5. CDR1 and CDR2 (germline): MNHEY, SVGAGI. The DNA for the CDR3 is TGTGCCAGCAGTAGGCCGGGACAGTCCTACGAGCAGTACTTC. As protein: CASSRPGQSYEQYF.

The chain is built from TRBV7-9 and TRBJ1-4; D gene uncertain. CDR1 and CDR2 from the germline V gene are SEHNR and FQNEAQ (reference sequence). V shed 5 bases and J shed 4 bases, with 20 bases lying between them. The CDR3 extends over 17 amino acids. CDR3 bases: TGTGCCAGCAGCCCCCCTCCGGGGAGATACGGTAATGAAAAACTGTTTTTT. It is translated as CASSPPPGRYGNEKLFF.

This sequence joins TRBV7-2 and TRBJ1-5, with 9 bases matching TRBD1. V lost 4 bases to trimming and J lost 6 bases; unmatched junction nucleotides: 7. The CDR3 consists of 15 residues. CDR1 and CDR2 from the germline V gene are SGHTA and FQGNSA. DNA of the CDR3: TGTGCCAGCAGCTACGGGACAGGGTTCGGTCAGCCCCAGCATTTT. Translating gives CASSYGTGFGQPQHF.

The chain joins TRBV5-1 to TRBJ2-7, with D perhaps TRBD2 (6 bases). The CDR3 consists of 14 residues. Germline V CDR1 and CDR2: SGHRS, YFSETQ. Trimming shortened V by 4 bases and J by 7 bases, and 18 bases separated the two germline ends. The CDR3 region is CASSLWDSSFEQYF. The DNA for the CDR3 is TGCGCCAGCAGCCTATGGGACTCATCCTTTGAGCAGTACTTC.

V usage is TRBV3-1 (or the pseudogene TRBV3-2) and J usage is TRBJ1-1; D is unresolved. The CDR3 sequence is 13 residues long. The V end was cut by 0 bases, the J end by 6 bases, with 8 bases between. Per germline, CDR1 LGHDT and CDR2 YNNKEL (reference sequence). The CDR3 DNA is TGTGCCAGCAGCCAAGATCGCCGATCTGAAGCTTTCTTT. It encodes CASSQDRRSEAFF.

The rearrangement uses TRBV19 and TRBJ1-5; 8 bases match TRBD1. CDR1 and CDR2 from the germline V gene are LNHDA and SQIVND (reference sequence). Unmatched junction bases numbered 6, after V lost 7 bases and J lost 4 bases. CDR3 size: 14 residues. CDR3 bases: TGTGCCAGTACGGGGACAGGCGGTAATCAGCCCCAGCATTTT. It codes for CASTGTGGNQPQHF.

This rearrangement joins TRBV20-1 to TRBJ2-1; D gene unclear. The germline V gene has CDR1 DFQATT and CDR2 SNEGSKA (reference sequence). The V end lost 3 bases, the J end lost 9 bases, and 6 bases lay between the germline ends. The CDR3 has 10 amino acids. CDR3: CSARLTEQFF. CDR3 DNA: TGCAGTGCTAGGCTTACTGAGCAGTTCTTC.

This clone has more than one count but fewer than ten. J is TRBJ1-5 and V is TRBV18; D ambiguous. Trimming pared 5 bases from V and 4 bases from J, leaving 15 bases between. There are 15 residues in the CDR3. CDR1 and CDR2 from the germline V gene are KGHSH and LQKENI. This CDR3 reads CASSSSGKLNQPQHF. The CDR3 DNA follows: TGTGCCAGCTCATCCTCCGGGAAACTTAATCAGCCCCAGCATTTT.

The sample holds a few counts of this clone. The CDR3 spells CASSQENRAYGYTF. DNA of the CDR3: TGTGCCAGCAGCCAAGAAAACAGGGCCTATGGCTACACCTTC. J is TRBJ1-2 and V is TRBV3-1 (or the pseudogene TRBV3-2); maybe TRBD1 (6 bases). Trimming left V 0 bases short and J 4 bases short, with 9 bases between. CDR1 LGHDT and CDR2 YNNKEL come from the germline V gene (reference sequence). CDR3 size: 14 residues.

V and J are TRBV6-5 and TRBJ2-3; TRBD2 matches at 7 bases. The length of the CDR3 is 13 residues. Losses at the gene ends were 5 bases for V and 1 base for J; bases not matched to a gene: 0. Germline CDR1 is MNHEY and CDR2 is SVGAGI. CDR3 sequence (DNA): TGTGCCAGCAGTCGGGGGGGCACAGATACGCAGTATTTT. This translates into CASSRGGTDTQYF.

The chain couples TRBV7-9 to TRBJ1-5; D not resolved. Trimming took 4 bases from V and 7 from J, leaving 8 bases between them. The CDR3 sequence is 12 residues long. Germline CDR1 is SEHNR and CDR2 is FQNEAQ (reference sequence). CDR3 sequence: CASSYFEQPQHF. The CDR3 DNA sequence: TGTGCCAGCAGCTACTTCGAGCAGCCCCAGCATTTT.

The chain couples TRBV28 to TRBJ2-1, with TRBD1 matching 8 bases. Germline V lookup: CDR1 MDHEN, CDR2 SYDVKM. V was pared by 6 bases and J by 6 bases, with 10 bases of the junction left unmatched. This CDR3 has 15 amino acids. The CDR3 sequence: CASSLTGTGPNEQFF. The CDR3 coding sequence is TGTGCCAGCAGCCTTACCGGGACAGGCCCCAATGAGCAGTTCTTC.

This CDR3 reads CASSYPGTGGNEQFF. The CDR3 nucleotides are TGTGCCAGCAGTTACCCCGGGACAGGGGGTAATGAGCAGTTCTTC. The rearrangement links TRBV6-2 or TRBV6-3 to TRBJ2-1, with 11 bases aligning to TRBD1. Trimming cost V 2 bases and J 7 bases; bases outside gene matches: 4. This CDR3 contains 15 residues. Germline V CDR1 and CDR2: MNHEY, SVGEGT.

V gene TRBV5-6 combines with J gene TRBJ1-4; no clear D. The CDR3 totals 16 residues. Trimming removed 5 bases from V and 7 bases from J, with 21 bases in between. CDR1 SGHDT and CDR2 YYEEEE come from the germline V gene. The CDR3 DNA sequence: TGTGCCAGCAGGTCTATAACCGCAATAGAGGGTGAAAAACTGTTTTTT. Translation: CASRSITAIEGEKLFF.